This is a list of T cell receptor beta chains from one sample in a study of T cell therapy after organ transplantation. These receptors are not linked to any known antigen. Generated by immunoSEQ multiplex PCR, the TCRdb table keeps only in-frame clones and is missing some. The data contain about 20,000 clones, roughly 84% of them seen just once; the ten biggest clones take up about a third. Sequenced material: CD8+ T cells from blood, taken after autologous CMV-specific T cell therapy. These receptors originate from a human patient who had received a solid organ transplant and had CMV disease. The graft donor may be the source of some T cells. The CDR3 runs from the conserved cysteine through the conserved F or W. A D gene is named only where the DNA matches it firmly. Where a row states a size, it is once, few, many or the class of an expanded clone; other rows omit it.

abundance,v_gene,d_gene,j_gene,CDR3nt,CDR3aa
NA,TRBV19,TRBD2,TRBJ2-1,TGTGCCAGCGAGAATACCGGGACTAGCGCCAATGAGCAGTTCTTC,CASENTGTSANEQFF
NA,TRBV27,TRBD1,TRBJ1-2,TGTGCCAGCAGTGCGACAGGGGGCGCGGATGGCTACACCTTC,CASSATGGADGYTF
NA,TRBV6-5,TRBD1,TRBJ2-7,TGTGCCAGCAGTTACGGGGGACAGGGTTCTTACGAGCAGTACTTC,CASSYGGQGSYEQYF
NA,TRBV2,NA,TRBJ1-2,TGTGCCAGCAGCGCTGAACAGGGCCCCCGAGGCTACACCTTC,CASSAEQGPRGYTF
NA,TRBV6-5,NA,TRBJ1-5,TGTGCCAGCAGTTCCGACAGCTACAATCAGCCCCAGCATTTT,CASSSDSYNQPQHF
NA,TRBV4-1,NA,TRBJ2-3,TGCGCCAGCAGCCAAGATATAGCCAGCACAGATACGCAGTATTTT,CASSQDIASTDTQYF
NA,TRBV2,TRBD2,TRBJ2-4,TGTGCCAGCAAGCTTTGGGGGGGAGACAAAAACATTCAGTACTTC,CASKLWGGDKNIQYF
NA,TRBV5-1,TRBD1,TRBJ1-4,TGCGCCAGCAGCCTCCGGGGACAGGGGATGACTAATGAAAAACTGTTTTTT,CASSLRGQGMTNEKLFF
many,TRBV2,NA,TRBJ1-2,TGTGCCAGCCCCCATAGGGAAGTAGGCTATGGCTACACCTTC,CASPHREVGYGYTF
NA,TRBV13,TRBD2,TRBJ2-5,TGTGCCAGCAGCTTAGGATTAGCGGGGGGAGAGACCCAGTACTTC,CASSLGLAGGETQYF
NA,TRBV2,NA,TRBJ1-2,TGTGCCAGCAGTGATACGGTGGGCTCTTTCTATGGCTACACCTTC,CASSDTVGSFYGYTF
NA,TRBV7-8,NA,TRBJ1-5,TGTGCCAGCAGCTCGACATACTACAGCAATCAGCCCCAGCATTTT,CASSSTYYSNQPQHF
NA,TRBV27,NA,TRBJ2-7,TGTGCCAGCAGTTACGGGATCTCCTACGAGCAGTACTTC,CASSYGISYEQYF
NA,TRBV4-2,TRBD1,TRBJ1-4,TGTGCCAGCAGCCAAGAAATCAGGGGGCGTGAAAAACTGTTTTTT,CASSQEIRGREKLFF
NA,TRBV28,NA,TRBJ2-7,TGTGCCAGCAGCCCGTATTACGAGCAGTACTTC,CASSPYYEQYF
NA,TRBV6-6,NA,TRBJ1-1,TGTGCCAGCACCGTCCACGATAGGTATGAAGCTTTCTTT,CASTVHDRYEAFF
medium-sized,TRBV6-5,NA,TRBJ1-2,TGTGCCAGCAGTCCCGGGGCCGGGTATGGCTACACCTTC,CASSPGAGYGYTF
NA,TRBV29-1,NA,TRBJ1-2,TGCAGCGTCCGGGATATCTATGGCTACACCTTC,CSVRDIYGYTF
once,TRBV4-1,NA,TRBJ2-7,TGCGCCAGCAGCCAAACGGGGGATAAGACCTACGAGCAGTACTTC,CASSQTGDKTYEQYF
NA,TRBV7-9,TRBD1,TRBJ2-1,TGTGCCAGCAGCCTTACAGGGGTGCAGTTCTTC,CASSLTGVQFF
few,TRBV7-9,NA,TRBJ1-2,TGTGCCAGCACCTTATTGGGTCTCAACTATGGCTACACCTTC,CASTLLGLNYGYTF
NA,TRBV19,NA,TRBJ2-2,TGTGCCAGTAGAGACGGGGAGCTGTTTTTT,CASRDGELFF
NA,TRBV29-1,NA,TRBJ1-1,TGCAGCGTTGTAACTGGCACTGAAGCTTTCTTT,CSVVTGTEAFF
NA,TRBV7-9,NA,TRBJ1-4,TGTGCCAGCAGCTTAGGAGGTGATGGACTGTTTTTT,CASSLGGDGLFF
NA,TRBV4-2,NA,TRBJ1-2,TGTGCCAGCAGCCAAGACGGGGGTGACTATGGCTACACCTTC,CASSQDGGDYGYTF
NA,TRBV5-5,TRBD2,TRBJ2-1,TGTGCCAGCAGCTGGGACCCTAGCGGGGGCCAATACAATGAGCAGTTCTTC,CASSWDPSGGQYNEQFF
NA,TRBV19,TRBD2,TRBJ2-3,TGTGCCAGTAGTCCTAGGACTAGCGGACCCACAGATACGCAGTATTTT,CASSPRTSGPTDTQYF
NA,TRBV27,TRBD2,TRBJ2-3,TGTGCCAGCAGCGTTTCTAGCGGGGCGGCTCCTAGCACAGATACGCAGTATTTT,CASSVSSGAAPSTDTQYF
NA,TRBV19,NA,TRBJ2-1,TGTGCCAGTAGTATACTAGGGCAGGGCTCCTACAATGAGCAGTTCTTC,CASSILGQGSYNEQFF
NA,TRBV4-1,TRBD1,TRBJ2-5,TGCGCCAGCAGCCTACCAGGGGGAGAGACCCAGTACTTC,CASSLPGGETQYF
NA,TRBV19,NA,TRBJ2-1,TGTGCCACTGGCGAGGGCAATGAGCAGTTCTTC,CATGEGNEQFF
once,TRBV6-6,TRBD1,TRBJ1-5,TGTGCCAGCAGCGGACAGACAGGGGCTTATCAGCCCCAGCATTTT,CASSGQTGAYQPQHF